The subject of this entry is one TCR beta chain. Its target is not known. The V end was cut by 1 base, the J end by 5 bases, with 17 bases between. Germline V lookup: CDR1 SGHVS, CDR2 FNYEAQ. This CDR3 region has 17 residues. The sample comes from a study of shared clonotypes between healthy human individuals. Overall study: Samples came from a couple of female and a few male donors aged 18 to 49.

Naive CD8 cells comprised CD45RO-negative, CCR7-positively selected cells, excluding terminally differentiated effector memory CD45RA+ cells. Donors included only healthy HIV-negative adults lacking recent acute infections or vaccinations. General study points: Shared clonotypes across all four donors exceeded non-shared ones in generation probability. Several donors had roughly 5% of their naive CD4 clonotypes in common.

Assay used: immunoSEQ multiplex PCR; TCRdb lists only in-frame clones, some missing. Of hundreds of thousands of clones listed, around 92% were seen once; the top ten hold about 25%. Input material: naive CD8+ T cells sorted from blood. This receptor was obtained from a man aged 25 to 40 in good health. This rearrangement joins TRBV7-6 to TRBJ2-2; D is possibly TRBD2 (6 bases). The CDR3 sequence: CASSLEVDYPKTGELFF. CDR3 DNA: TGTGCCAGCAGCTTAGAGGTGGACTACCCCAAAACCGGGGAGCTGTTTTTT.